This TCR beta chain was sequenced during a study of T cells in Graves' hyperthyroidism and ophthalmopathy. RNA transcripts provided the source from which TCR beta CDR3 regions were amplified. The HTBI primer set served for first-round RT-PCR of the TCR CDR3. TCRdb ran MiXCR on the multiplex PCR reads and lists one entry per CDR3 protein. The data show around 420,000 distinct CDR3 sequences, with 15% to 18% seen just once and about 7.7% held by the top ten. Germline CDR1 LNHDA, CDR2 SQIVND (reference sequence). This CDR3 spans 14 amino acids. Trimming cost V 8 bases and J 8 bases; bases outside gene matches: 10.

The rearrangement joins TRBV19 to TRBJ2-1; 9 bases are shared with TRBD2. The sample was blood. The receptor comes from a woman between 18 and 29 years old with Graves' hyperthyroidism. The chain's CDR3 is CASAPGLAHHEQFF. The CDR3, as DNA: TGTGCCAGTGCGCCGGGACTAGCCCACCATGAGCAGTTCTTC.